The sequence of this TCR beta chain was determined in a study of blood T cell repertoires in COVID-19. Overall study: Samples taken during acute and convalescent COVID-19 were collected in the United States, Italy and Spain.

Data came from immunoSEQ multiplex PCR; TCRdb stores just in-frame clones and leaves some out. The sample yields a few hundred thousand clones, approximately 90% seen once. Trimming stripped 5 bases from V and 7 bases from J, with 21 bases between. Germline V lookup: CDR1 MNHEY, CDR2 SMNVEV (reference sequence). The CDR3 consists of 15 residues. The clonotype comes from an older woman with acute or convalescent COVID-19. V usage is TRBV27 and J usage is TRBJ2-7; TRBD1 is a possible D gene (7 bases). Material for sequencing was peripheral blood. The CDR3 DNA sequence: TGTGCCAGCAGTACCCGGAGGGGGCTCAGGGGAGAGCAGTACTTC. This translates into CASSTRRGLRGEQYF.